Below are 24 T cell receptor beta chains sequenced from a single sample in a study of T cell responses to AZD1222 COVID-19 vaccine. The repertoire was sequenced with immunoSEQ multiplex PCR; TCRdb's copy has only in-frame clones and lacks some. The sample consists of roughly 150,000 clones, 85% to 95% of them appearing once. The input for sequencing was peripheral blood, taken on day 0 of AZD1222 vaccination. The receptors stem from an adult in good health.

CDR3 nucleotides: TGTGCCAGCAGCTCCCGGCCAGGTAACAATGAGCAGTTCTTC. Its translation: CASSSRPGNNEQFF. The chain links TRBV7-2 to TRBJ2-1; D gene ambiguous. Germline values: CDR1 SGHTA, CDR2 FQGNSA. There are 14 residues in the CDR3. The V gene lost 4 bases and the J gene lost 5 bases, with 12 bases spanning the gap.

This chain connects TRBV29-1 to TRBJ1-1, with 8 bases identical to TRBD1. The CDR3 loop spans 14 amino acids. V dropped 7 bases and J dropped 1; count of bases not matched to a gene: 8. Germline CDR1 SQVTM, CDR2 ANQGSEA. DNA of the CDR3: TGCAGCGCCCAAACAGGGGGTAGGAACACTGAAGCTTTCTTT. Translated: CSAQTGGRNTEAFF.

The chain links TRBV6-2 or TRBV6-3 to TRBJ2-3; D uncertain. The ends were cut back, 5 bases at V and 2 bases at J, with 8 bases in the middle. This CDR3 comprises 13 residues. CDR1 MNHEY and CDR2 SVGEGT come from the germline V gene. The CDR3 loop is CASSASATDTQYF. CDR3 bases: TGTGCCAGCAGTGCAAGCGCCACAGATACGCAGTATTTT.

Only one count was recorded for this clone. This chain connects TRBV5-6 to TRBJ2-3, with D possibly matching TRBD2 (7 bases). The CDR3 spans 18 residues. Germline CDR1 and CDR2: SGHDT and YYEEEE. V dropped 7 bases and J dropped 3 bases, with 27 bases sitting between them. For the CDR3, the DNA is TGTGCCAGCGCAGAGGGAGGGGGGCATGGGTGGAGGACAGATACGCAGTATTTT. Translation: CASAEGGGHGWRTDTQYF.

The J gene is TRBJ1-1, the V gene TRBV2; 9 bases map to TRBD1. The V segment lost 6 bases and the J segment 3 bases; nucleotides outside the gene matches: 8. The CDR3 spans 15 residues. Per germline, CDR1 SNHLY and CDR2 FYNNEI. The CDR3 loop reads CASRSQGAWDTEAFF. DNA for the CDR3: TGTGCCAGCAGGTCACAGGGGGCTTGGGACACTGAAGCTTTCTTT.

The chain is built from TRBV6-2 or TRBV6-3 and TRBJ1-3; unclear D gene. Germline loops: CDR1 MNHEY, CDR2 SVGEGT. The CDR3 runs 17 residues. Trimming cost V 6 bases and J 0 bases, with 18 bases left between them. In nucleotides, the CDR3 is TGTGCCAGCAGCCCTATTACTCTCGCGAACTCTGGAAACACCATATATTTT. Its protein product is CASSPITLANSGNTIYF.

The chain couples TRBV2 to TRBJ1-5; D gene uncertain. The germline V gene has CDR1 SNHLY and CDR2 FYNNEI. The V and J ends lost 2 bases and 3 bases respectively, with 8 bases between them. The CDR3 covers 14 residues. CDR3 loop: CASSENTVNQPQHF. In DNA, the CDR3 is TGTGCCAGCAGTGAAAACACGGTCAATCAGCCCCAGCATTTT.

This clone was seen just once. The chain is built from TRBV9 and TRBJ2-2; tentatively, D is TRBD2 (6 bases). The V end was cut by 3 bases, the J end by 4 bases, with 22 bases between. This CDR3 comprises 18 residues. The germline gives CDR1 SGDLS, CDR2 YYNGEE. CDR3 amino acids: CASSGQHRGQGGTGELFF. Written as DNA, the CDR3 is TGTGCCAGCAGCGGCCAACACAGAGGGCAGGGAGGCACCGGGGAGCTGTTTTTT.

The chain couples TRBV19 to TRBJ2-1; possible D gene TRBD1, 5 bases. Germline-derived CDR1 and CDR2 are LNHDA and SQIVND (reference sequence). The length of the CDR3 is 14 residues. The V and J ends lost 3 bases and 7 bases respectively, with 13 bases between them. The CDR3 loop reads CASSIGSGWNEQFF. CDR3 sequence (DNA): TGTGCCAGTAGTATTGGGTCAGGGTGGAATGAGCAGTTCTTC. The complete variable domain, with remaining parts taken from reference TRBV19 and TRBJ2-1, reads DGGITQSPKYLFRKEGQNVTLSCEQNLNHDAMYWYRQDPGQGLRLIYYSQIVNDFQKGDIAEGYSVSREKKESFPLTVTSAQKNPTAFYLCASSIGSGWNEQFFGPGTRLTVL.

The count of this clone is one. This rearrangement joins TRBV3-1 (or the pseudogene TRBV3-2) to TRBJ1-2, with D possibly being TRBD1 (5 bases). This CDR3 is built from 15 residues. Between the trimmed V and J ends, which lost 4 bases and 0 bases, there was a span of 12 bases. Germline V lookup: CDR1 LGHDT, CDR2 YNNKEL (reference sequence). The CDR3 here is CASSPPGGANYGYTF. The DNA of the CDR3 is TGTGCCAGCAGCCCACCGGGGGGAGCTAACTATGGCTACACCTTC.

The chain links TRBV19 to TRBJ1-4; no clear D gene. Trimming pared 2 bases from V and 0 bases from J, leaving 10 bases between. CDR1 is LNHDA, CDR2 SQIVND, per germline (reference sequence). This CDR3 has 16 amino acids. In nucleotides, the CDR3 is TGTGCCAGTAGTATACGGCCCAGAGCAACTAATGAAAAACTGTTTTTT. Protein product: CASSIRPRATNEKLFF.

CDR3 in amino acids: CASFEEGQPSYEQYF. CDR3 DNA: TGTGCCAGCTTTGAGGAGGGACAGCCCTCCTACGAGCAGTACTTC. The chain has TRBV28 and TRBJ2-7, with D perhaps TRBD1 (7 bases). Germline assignment: CDR1 MDHEN and CDR2 SYDVKM. V gave up 8 bases and J gave up 0 bases, with 17 bases separating them. The CDR3 has 15 residues.

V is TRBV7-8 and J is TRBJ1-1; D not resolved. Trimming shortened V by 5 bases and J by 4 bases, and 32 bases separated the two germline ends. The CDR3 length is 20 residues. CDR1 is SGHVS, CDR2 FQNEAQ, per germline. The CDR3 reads CASSPVRGMGLRRVSTEAFF. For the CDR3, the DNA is TGTGCCAGCAGCCCCGTTCGGGGAATGGGCCTAAGACGGGTGAGCACTGAAGCTTTCTTT.

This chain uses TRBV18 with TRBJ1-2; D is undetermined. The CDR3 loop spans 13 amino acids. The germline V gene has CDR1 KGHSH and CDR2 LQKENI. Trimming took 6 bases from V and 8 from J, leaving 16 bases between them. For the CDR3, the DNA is TGTGCCAGCTCCCCCAGACTCCGGGCGGGCTACACCTTC. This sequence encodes CASSPRLRAGYTF.

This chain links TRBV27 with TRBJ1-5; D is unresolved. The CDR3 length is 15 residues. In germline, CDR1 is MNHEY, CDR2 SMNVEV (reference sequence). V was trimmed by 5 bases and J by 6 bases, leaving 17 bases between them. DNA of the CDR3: TGTGCCAGCAGTCCAGTCAAGCCTTTGGGTCAGCCCCAGCATTTT. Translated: CASSPVKPLGQPQHF.

Here the CDR3 DNA reads TGTGCCTGGAGTGTTCCCGGGACCACTAATGAAAAACTGTTTTTT. Translation: CAWSVPGTTNEKLFF. The chain joins TRBV30 to TRBJ1-4; perhaps TRBD1 as D (5 bases). This CDR3 region has 15 residues. Germline loops: CDR1 GTSNPN, CDR2 SVGIG (reference sequence). The V and J ends lost 0 bases and 2 bases respectively, with 10 bases between them. Looking up the rest from reference TRBV30 and TRBJ1-4 gives the full variable domain: SQTIHQWPATLVQPVGSPLSLECTVEGTSNPNLYWYRQAAGRGLQLLFYSVGIGQISSEVPQNLSASRPQDRQFILSSKKLLLSDSGFYLCAWSVPGTTNEKLFFGSGTQLSVL.

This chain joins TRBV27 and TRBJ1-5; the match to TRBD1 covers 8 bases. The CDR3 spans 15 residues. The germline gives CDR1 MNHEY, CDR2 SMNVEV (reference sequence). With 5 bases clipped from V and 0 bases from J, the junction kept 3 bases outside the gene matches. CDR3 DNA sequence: TGTGCCAGCAGTCGGACAGGGTATAGCAATCAGCCCCAGCATTTT. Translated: CASSRTGYSNQPQHF.

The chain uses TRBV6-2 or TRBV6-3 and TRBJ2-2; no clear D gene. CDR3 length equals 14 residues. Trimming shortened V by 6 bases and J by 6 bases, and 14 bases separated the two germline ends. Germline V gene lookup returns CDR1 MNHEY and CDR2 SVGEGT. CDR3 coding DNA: TGTGCCAGCAGCCAGCTCGGGTTTGCCGGGGAGCTGTTTTTT. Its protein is CASSQLGFAGELFF.

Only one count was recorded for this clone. The CDR3 loop is CASSSQGVPGDTQYF. CDR3 nucleotides: TGTGCCAGCAGTTCTCAGGGGGTCCCTGGGGATACGCAGTATTTT. V usage is TRBV2 and J usage is TRBJ2-3; 7 bases fit TRBD1. V lost 5 bases to trimming and J lost 6 bases; unmatched junction nucleotides: 11. This CDR3 is 15 amino acids long. Germline V CDR1 and CDR2: SNHLY, FYNNEI.

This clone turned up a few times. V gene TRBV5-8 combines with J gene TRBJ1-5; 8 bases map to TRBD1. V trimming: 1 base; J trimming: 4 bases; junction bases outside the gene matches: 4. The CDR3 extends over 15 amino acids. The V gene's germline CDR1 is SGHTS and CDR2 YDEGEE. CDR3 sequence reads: CASSLRQGKNQPQHF. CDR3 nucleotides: TGTGCCAGCAGCTTGAGACAGGGGAAGAATCAGCCCCAGCATTTT.

The DNA of the CDR3 is TGTGCCTGGAGTCGGGCGTCGGGCGAGCAGTACTTC. It yields the protein CAWSRASGEQYF. The chain carries TRBV30 and TRBJ2-7; no definite D call. V shed 2 bases and J shed 6 bases, with 11 bases lying between them. CDR1 and CDR2 (germline): GTSNPN, SVGIG (reference sequence). The CDR3 length is 12 residues. The variable domain in full, with the rest retrieved from reference TRBV30 and TRBJ2-7, is SQTIHQWPATLVQPVGSPLSLECTVEGTSNPNLYWYRQAAGRGLQLLFYSVGIGQISSEVPQNLSASRPQDRQFILSSKKLLLSDSGFYLCAWSRASGEQYFGPGTRLTVT.

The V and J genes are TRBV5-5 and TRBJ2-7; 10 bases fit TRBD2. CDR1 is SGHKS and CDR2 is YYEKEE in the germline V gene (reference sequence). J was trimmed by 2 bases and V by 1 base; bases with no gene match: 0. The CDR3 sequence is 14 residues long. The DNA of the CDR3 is TGTGCCAGCAGCTTGACTAGCGGGGCCTACGAGCAGTACTTC. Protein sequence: CASSLTSGAYEQYF.

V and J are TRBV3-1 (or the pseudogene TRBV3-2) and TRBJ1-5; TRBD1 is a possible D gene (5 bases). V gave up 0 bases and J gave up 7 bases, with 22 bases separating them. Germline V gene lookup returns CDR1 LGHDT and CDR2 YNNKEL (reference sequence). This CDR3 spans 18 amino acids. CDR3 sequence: CASSQEPPGLGVGQPQHF. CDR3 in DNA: TGTGCCAGCAGCCAAGAACCCCCGGGCCTAGGGGTTGGACAGCCCCAGCATTTT.

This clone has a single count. CDR3 bases: TGCGCCAGCAGCTTGGGAATAACTAGCGGGAGCTCCTACGAGCAGTACTTC. Translated, it gives CASSLGITSGSSYEQYF. V usage is TRBV5-1 and J usage is TRBJ2-7; 11 bases map to TRBD2. Trimming cost V 0 bases and J 0 bases; bases outside gene matches: 5. This CDR3 region has 17 residues. The germline gives CDR1 SGHRS, CDR2 YFSETQ.